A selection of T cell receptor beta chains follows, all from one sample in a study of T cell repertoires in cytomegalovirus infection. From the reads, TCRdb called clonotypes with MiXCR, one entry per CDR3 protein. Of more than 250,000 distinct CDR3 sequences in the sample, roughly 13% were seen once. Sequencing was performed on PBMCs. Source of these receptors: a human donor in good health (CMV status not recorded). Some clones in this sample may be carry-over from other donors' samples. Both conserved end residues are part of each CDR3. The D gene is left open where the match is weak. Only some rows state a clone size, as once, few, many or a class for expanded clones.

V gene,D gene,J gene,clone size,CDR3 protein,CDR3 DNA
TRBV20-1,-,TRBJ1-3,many,CSAPVGADTIYF,TGCAGTGCACCAGTTGGGGCGGACACCATATATTTT
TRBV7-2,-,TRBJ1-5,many,CASSLYSAEGQPQHF,TGTGCCAGCAGCTTATATTCGGCAGAAGGGCAGCCCCAGCATTTT
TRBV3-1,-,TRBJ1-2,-,CASSQDHDLLYGYTF,TGTGCCAGCAGCCAAGATCACGACCTGCTCTATGGCTACACCTTC
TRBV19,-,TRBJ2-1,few,CASSINRYNEQFF,TGTGCCAGTAGTATAAACCGGTACAATGAGCAGTTCTTC
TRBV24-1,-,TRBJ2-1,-,CATTNIFNNEQFF,TGTGCCACCACGAATATCTTCAACAATGAGCAGTTCTTC
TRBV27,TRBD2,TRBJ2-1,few,CASSLWASGLGRNEQFF,TGTGCCAGCAGTTTGTGGGCTTCGGGACTAGGACGCAATGAGCAGTTCTTC
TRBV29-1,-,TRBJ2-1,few,CSVDEGGHFDF,TGCAGCGTTGATGAGGGTGGGCATTTTGACTTC
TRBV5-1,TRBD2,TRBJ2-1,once,CASSPNLWGGNNEQFF,TGCGCCAGCAGCCCGAACCTTTGGGGAGGGAACAATGAGCAGTTCTTC
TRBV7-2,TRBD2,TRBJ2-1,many,CASSLGLAGGHNEQFF,TGTGCCAGCAGCTTAGGACTAGCGGGAGGACACAATGAGCAGTTCTTC
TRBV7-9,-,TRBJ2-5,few,CASTWMELQETQYF,TGTGCCAGCACCTGGATGGAATTGCAAGAGACCCAGTACTTC
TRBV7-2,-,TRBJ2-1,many,CASSLATYNEQFF,TGTGCCAGCAGCTTGGCGACCTACAATGAGCAGTTCTTC
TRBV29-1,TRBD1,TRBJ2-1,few,CSIGTGGYNEQFF,TGCAGCATAGGGACAGGGGGCTACAATGAGCAGTTCTTC
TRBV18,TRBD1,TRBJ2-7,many,CASSPAGTGGYEQYF,TGTGCCAGCTCACCCGCCGGGACAGGGGGCTACGAGCAGTACTTC
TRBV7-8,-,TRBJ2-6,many,CASSLSESIGGANVLTF,TGTGCCAGCAGCTTAAGTGAGTCCATAGGAGGGGCCAACGTCCTGACTTTC
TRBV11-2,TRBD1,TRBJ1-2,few,CASSWTGSDGYTF,TGTGCCAGCAGCTGGACAGGGTCCGATGGCTACACCTTC
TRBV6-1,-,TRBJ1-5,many,CAIQDGNQPQHF,TGTGCCATCCAGGACGGAAATCAGCCCCAGCATTTT
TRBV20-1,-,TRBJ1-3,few,CSAKVGGVSGNTIYF,TGCAGTGCTAAGGTTGGAGGGGTCTCTGGAAACACCATATATTTT
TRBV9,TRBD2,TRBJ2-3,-,CASSPRTVGTSGGLEQYF,TGTGCCAGCAGCCCGCGAACGGTGGGGACTAGCGGGGGATTGGAGCAGTATTTT
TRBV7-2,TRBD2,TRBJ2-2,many,CASRFPGLAGTGELFF,TGTGCCAGCAGGTTTCCGGGACTAGCTGGCACCGGGGAGCTGTTTTTT
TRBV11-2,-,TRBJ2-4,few,CASSLDSEQRLAKNIQYF,TGTGCCAGCAGCTTAGATTCCGAGCAGAGATTAGCCAAAAACATTCAGTACTTC
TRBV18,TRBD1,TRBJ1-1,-,CASSPREGARTEAFF,TGTGCCAGCTCACCGCGGGAGGGGGCGCGTACTGAAGCTTTCTTT
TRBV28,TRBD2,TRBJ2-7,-,CASSLPSGSYEQCF,TGTGCCAGCAGTCTACCTAGCGGGAGCTACGAGCAGTGCTTC
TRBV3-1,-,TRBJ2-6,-,CASSPRSSGANVLTF,TGTGCCAGCAGCCCCCGGAGCTCTGGGGCCAACGTCCTGACTTTC
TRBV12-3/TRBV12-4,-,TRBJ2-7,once,CASSSTRGADYEQYF,TGTGCCAGCAGTTCCACCCGCGGGGCCGACTACGAGCAGTACTTC
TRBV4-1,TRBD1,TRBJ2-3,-,CASNPRTGDSDTQYF,TGCGCCAGCAACCCCAGGACAGGGGATTCAGATACGCAGTATTTT
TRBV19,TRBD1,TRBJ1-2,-,CASIKTGADYGYTF,TGTGCCAGTATCAAGACAGGGGCAGACTATGGCTACACCTTC
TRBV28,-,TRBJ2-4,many,CATLTSILAKNIQYF,TGTGCCACCCTAACGTCGATCCTAGCCAAAAACATTCAGTACTTC
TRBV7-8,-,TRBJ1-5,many,CASSRTGYNQPQHF,TGTGCCAGCAGCCGTACAGGGTACAATCAGCCCCAGCATTTT
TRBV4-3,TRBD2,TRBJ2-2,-,CASTQDRGVGELFF,TGCGCCAGCACCCAAGATCGGGGGGTCGGGGAGCTGTTTTTT
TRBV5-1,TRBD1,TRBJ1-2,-,CASSLGQGSPGYTF,TGCGCCAGCAGCCTGGGACAGGGGAGTCCTGGCTACACCTTC
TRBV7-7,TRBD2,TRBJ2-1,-,CASSPRLAGALDEQFF,TGTGCTAGCAGCCCCCGACTAGCGGGAGCCCTAGATGAGCAGTTCTTC
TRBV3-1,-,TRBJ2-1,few,CASSQIRTNEQFF,TGTGCCAGCAGCCAAATTCGAACCAATGAGCAGTTCTTC
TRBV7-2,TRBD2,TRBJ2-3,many,CASSLMGRARADTQYF,TGTGCCAGCAGCTTAATGGGGAGGGCCCGGGCAGATACGCAGTATTTT
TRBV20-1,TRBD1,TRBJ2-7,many,CSAREGLSRDRANEQYF,TGCAGTGCTAGAGAAGGTCTTAGCAGGGACAGGGCCAACGAGCAGTACTTC
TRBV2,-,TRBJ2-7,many,CASSPTSVDRNYEQYF,TGTGCCAGCAGCCCCACCTCCGTGGACAGAAATTACGAGCAGTACTTC
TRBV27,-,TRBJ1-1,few,CASSYPGMNTEAFF,TGTGCCAGCAGTTATCCCGGGATGAACACTGAAGCTTTCTTT
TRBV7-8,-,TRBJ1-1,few,CASSLAQGQTEAFF,TGTGCCAGCAGCTTAGCGCAAGGACAGACTGAAGCTTTCTTT
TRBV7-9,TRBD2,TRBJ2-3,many,CASSPGLAGPDTQYF,TGTGCCAGCAGCCCGGGACTAGCCGGGCCAGATACGCAGTATTTT
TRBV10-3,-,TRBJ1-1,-,CAISEGTHTEAFF,TGTGCCATCAGTGAGGGTACCCACACTGAAGCTTTCTTT
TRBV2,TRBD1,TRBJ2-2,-,CASKKDRIGTGELFF,TGTGCCAGCAAAAAGGACAGGATAGGGACCGGGGAGCTGTTTTTT
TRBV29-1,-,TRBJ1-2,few,CSGWGANYGYTF,TGCAGCGGTTGGGGGGCGAACTATGGCTACACCTTC